Here is one T cell receptor beta chain with its context. This clone was seen many times. Its antigen target is currently unknown. It has no much larger one-base neighbor in the sample; base qualities were not kept. The germline V gene provides CDR1 MNHEY and CDR2 SVGAGI. The CDR3, cysteine through phenylalanine, is 15 amino acids long. CDR3 DNA only is kept here, 45 bases in frame from base 1. V loses 6 bases of germline sequence and J loses 2 bases, and the interval between the two ends is 14 bases. This entry comes from a study of blood T cell repertoires in COVID-19 (dated by TCRdb to between 2020 and 2021). Describing the broader study: Samples from collaborators originated in the United States, Italy and Spain and spanned both the acute and convalescent phases of COVID-19. Subjects who had been exposed to COVID-19, were actively infected with it, or had recovered from it provided the deeply sampled blood TCRbeta repertoires that made up the dataset. Samples were obtained from the ongoing ImmuneRACE study (first 160 participants) and from approximately 1,200 subjects provided by 6 global collaborators. The prospective study material was composed of cDNA or gDNA derived from T cells, B-cell-depleted T cells, or PBMCs. The repertoires were released in a freely available public database meant as a resource for research on the immune response to SARS-CoV-2. Nearly every sample came with metadata listing a de-identified subject ID, COVID-19 status, age in years and sex. HLA class I and class II types, where available, came from metadata supplied by the sample provider rather than from assay-based typing.

The immunoSEQ Assay, a bias-controlled multiplex PCR, was used to amplify TCRbeta CDR3 regions from genomic DNA. The original methods were these. Within the assay, amplification of reference gene primers was used to estimate how many nucleated cells each sample contained. To quantify the absolute abundance of each unique TCRbeta CDR3 rearrangement, sequence reads were collapsed and filtered. For each sample, productive Simpson clonality was calculated as the square root of Simpson's diversity index over productive rearrangements. In TCRdb, the immuneACCESS table is reduced to in-frame sequences with V and J assigned. These tables do not hold every clone; where another copy was compared, an unresolved V gene accounts for under half, and the others remain unexplained. Clone size and the V and J calls come from that table; the DNA yielded D and trimming. Here the sample has about 160,000 clones; around 80% occur a single time. The top ten constitute around 7.9% of the sample.

Enrolling through a virtual design, the prospective study's participants ranged in age from about 18 to 89 years and lived across 20 to 30 United States geographic areas. To assign participants to cohorts, the prospective study relied on clinical history that participants themselves reported in a screening survey and a study questionnaire. Recovered participants in ImmuneRACE Cohort 3 were defined as having two consecutive negative NP/OP PCR tests, clearance from a healthcare professional, or resolution of symptoms. Mobile phlebotomists in the prospective study collected whole blood, serum and a nasopharyngeal or oropharyngeal swab from every participant. Over a 2-month period, participants in the prospective study had the option of providing additional blood draws and questionnaires. Prospective study blood samples were shipped either frozen or at room temperature before DNA extraction. Results the study describes overall, beyond this receptor: The quantity of clinical and demographic metadata differed by source and by participant and was supplied without curation.

This TCR came from a man aged 50 to 60 who had recovered from COVID-19. The chain joins TRBV6-5 to TRBJ1-3, and the D gene may be TRBD1, 6 bases matching. Sequencing used PBMCs or T cells enriched from blood (not recorded which). Here is the DNA: TGTGCCAGCAGGGCCGGACAGAGAGCTGGAAACACCATATATTTT. Translated, this is CASRAGQRAGNTIYF.